These T cell receptor beta chains were read from a single sample in a study of technical replicates of blood from four donors. Data came from immunoSEQ multiplex PCR; TCRdb stores just in-frame clones and leaves some out. The sample has approximately 88,000 clones, about 96% seen once. Material for sequencing was T cells isolated from PBMCs. Receptor source: a human donor in good health. Both conserved end residues are part of each CDR3. The order of the fields is J gene, D gene, V gene, clone size, CDR3 DNA, CDR3 protein. A D gene is named only where the DNA matches it firmly. Some rows have no size entry. The others give once, few or many, or a class for an expanded clone.

>TRBJ2-7|.|TRBV4-1|.
TGCGCCAGCAGCCACGCAACCAGGGGGGATGAGCAGTACTTC
CASSHATRGDEQYF
>TRBJ2-1|TRBD2|TRBV7-2|.
TGTGCCAGCTCACTGGTGGGGTCTAGCGGGAGAGGTGAGCAGTTCTTC
CASSLVGSSGRGEQFF
>TRBJ1-3|.|TRBV19|.
TGTGCCAGTAGTATGACAACCTCTGGAAACACCATATATTTT
CASSMTTSGNTIYF
>TRBJ1-5|TRBD1|TRBV6-6|.
TGTGCCAGCAGTCGTACAGGGGGAGTGGGACAGCCCCAGCATTTT
CASSRTGGVGQPQHF
>TRBJ2-2|TRBD1|TRBV6-1|.
TGTGCCAGCAGGACAGGGGAAGGGGGGGAGCTGTTTTTT
CASRTGEGGELFF
>TRBJ2-7|.|TRBV28|.
TGTGCCAGCAGTTCCCCCGGGTCCTCACAATACGAGCAGTACTTC
CASSSPGSSQYEQYF
>TRBJ1-4|.|TRBV19|.
TGTGCCAGTAGTATTAACAGGGAAGAAAAACTGTTTTTT
CASSINREEKLFF
>TRBJ1-1|.|TRBV5-6|.
TGTGCCAGCAGCTTGGCCCTTTACACTGAAGCTTTCTTT
CASSLALYTEAFF
>TRBJ2-3|.|TRBV5-4|.
TGTGCCAGCAGCTTGAGTAGCGCACGCACAGATACGCAGTATTTT
CASSLSSARTDTQYF
>TRBJ2-3|.|TRBV11-3|.
TGTGCCAGCAGCTTGACAGTTAGCACAGATACGCAGTATTTT
CASSLTVSTDTQYF
>TRBJ2-7|.|TRBV6-1|.
TGTGCCAGCAGGGTAGCGGGACAGAACTACGAGCAGTACTTC
CASRVAGQNYEQYF
>TRBJ2-7|TRBD2|TRBV2|.
TGTGCCAGCAGAGTCGGGAGGTCTCCCTACGAGCAGTACTTC
CASRVGRSPYEQYF
>TRBJ1-1|.|TRBV29-1|.
TGCAGCGTTGGGGGTTCGAGGGGGGGAACTGAAGCTTTCTTT
CSVGGSRGGTEAFF
>TRBJ2-7|.|TRBV6-5|.
TGTGCCAGCGGGGAGGCTGAGACCTCCTACGAGCAGTACTTC
CASGEAETSYEQYF
>TRBJ2-5|TRBD1|TRBV7-3|.
TGTGCCAGCAGCTTAGAGAGGGGACAGCGAGAGACCCAGTACTTC
CASSLERGQRETQYF
>TRBJ1-2|.|TRBV6-5|.
TGTGCCAGCAGTTCCCCCTACAGGGATGGCTACACCTTC
CASSSPYRDGYTF
>TRBJ2-7|TRBD1|TRBV5-1|.
TGCGCCAGCAGCAAGGACAGGGATTTTTACGAGCAGTACTTC
CASSKDRDFYEQYF
>TRBJ2-7|.|TRBV10-3|.
TGTGCCATCAGTGAGTCTATTTGGGGAGCCTACGAGCAGTACTTC
CAISESIWGAYEQYF
>TRBJ1-3|.|TRBV6-5|.
TGTGCCAGCAGTTACTCGACAGGTTTTAGAAACACCATATATTTT
CASSYSTGFRNTIYF
>TRBJ2-5|.|TRBV6-1|.
TGTGCCAGCAGTGTCAACAGCCAAGAGACCCAGTACTTC
CASSVNSQETQYF
>TRBJ2-3|TRBD2|TRBV7-8|.
TGTGCCAGCAGCACACTATGGGCCCTGCTAGCGGACACAGATACGCAGTATTTT
CASSTLWALLADTDTQYF
>TRBJ2-7|TRBD2|TRBV5-5|.
TGTGCCAGCAGCTTGGAAGCGGGAGACTCCTACGAGCAGTACTTC
CASSLEAGDSYEQYF
>TRBJ2-1|.|TRBV7-7|once
TGTGCTAGCAGCCTGGCGGATTACAATGAGCAGTTCTTC
CASSLADYNEQFF
>TRBJ1-1|.|TRBV6-1|.
TGTGCCAGCGTTAGACAAGAGAACACTGAAGCTTTCTTT
CASVRQENTEAFF
>TRBJ1-5|.|TRBV28|.
TGTGCCAGCAGTTTAGTCGGTCTAGGAGAACAGCCCCAGCATTTT
CASSLVGLGEQPQHF
>TRBJ1-4|.|TRBV7-9|once
TGTGCCAGCAGGCGGGGCAGGACTAATGAAAAACTGTTTTTT
CASRRGRTNEKLFF
>TRBJ1-2|.|TRBV9|.
TGTGCCAGCAGTGCAACAGGAATCTATGGCTACACCTTC
CASSATGIYGYTF